One sample yielded the 20 T cell receptor beta chains listed below, sequenced in a study of blood T cell repertoires in COVID-19 (dated by TCRdb to between 2020 and 2021). The method behind the library was the immunoSEQ multiplex PCR assay. TCRdb's version of the immuneACCESS table is confined to in-frame rearrangements and falls short of the full clone set. An unresolved V gene accounts for under half of the shortfall where checked; the remainder is of unknown origin. Present in this sample are about 42,000 clones, approximately 88% of which were seen just once. 3% to 4.5% of the sample belongs to the ten largest clones. Material for sequencing was peripheral blood. The source is a human donor in a cohort sampled during active COVID-19.

With regard to this clone: Mismatch with germline at one junction end may stem from a read error. The chain recombines TRBV7-7 with TRBJ2-7; D unresolved. This CDR3 has 15 residues. CDR1 and CDR2 from the germline V gene are SSHAT and FNYEAQ (reference sequence). This chain's CDR3 is CASSLGAGSSYEQYF. CDR3 bases: TGTGCTAGCAGCTTGGGTGCAGGCAGCTCCTACGAGCAGTACTTC.

V and J are TRBV3-1 (or the pseudogene TRBV3-2) and TRBJ1-1, with D maybe TRBD1 (5 bases). CDR1 LGHDT and CDR2 YNNKEL come from the germline V gene (reference sequence). This CDR3 has 16 amino acids. Between the trimmed V and J ends, which lost 3 bases and 2 bases, there was a span of 16 bases. Written as DNA, the CDR3 is TGTGCCAGCAGCCAGGGTTCGATACAGGTAAACACTGAAGCTTTCTTT. This translates into CASSQGSIQVNTEAFF.

The chain has TRBV10-3 and TRBJ1-1, with 8 bases fitting TRBD1. From germline, CDR1 is ENHRY and CDR2 SYGVKD. This CDR3 spans 17 amino acids. The trim removed 2 bases at V and 1 base at J, leaving 9 bases unmatched. Written as DNA, the CDR3 is TGTGCCATCAGTGAGGTAGTCAGGGGGCAGGGGAACACTGAAGCTTTCTTT. Protein product: CAISEVVRGQGNTEAFF.

In its sample, this clone was seen a few times. The rearrangement joins TRBV7-9 to TRBJ2-3, with TRBD1 identical over 7 bases. This CDR3 region has 16 residues. Germline trimming cut 5 bases from V and 4 bases from J; bases unmatched to any gene: 12. Germline assignment: CDR1 SEHNR and CDR2 FQNEAQ (reference sequence). The CDR3 here is CASSPQTGFPPDTQYF. The CDR3 bases are TGTGCCAGCAGCCCCCAGACAGGGTTCCCTCCAGATACGCAGTATTTT.

The chain has TRBV5-1 and TRBJ2-5, with a weak D call TRBD2 (5 bases). The CDR3 is made up of 15 amino acids. With 2 bases removed from V and 0 bases from J, the gap between germline ends came to 11 bases. CDR1 and CDR2 (germline): SGHRS, YFSETQ. The CDR3 loop is CASSFGNSYQETQYF. In DNA, the CDR3 is TGCGCCAGCAGCTTCGGGAACTCGTACCAAGAGACCCAGTACTTC.

The genes are TRBV12-3 or TRBV12-4 and TRBJ2-7, with a weak D call TRBD2 (6 bases). This CDR3 is built from 13 residues. The V end was cut by 3 bases, the J end by 6 bases, with 12 bases between. CDR3 bases: TGTGCCAGCAGTTTCGTCCAGGGAGGCGAGCAGTACTTC. It yields the protein CASSFVQGGEQYF.

This chain links TRBV2 with TRBJ2-5; 9 nucleotides line up with TRBD2. This CDR3 comprises 13 residues. V dropped 6 bases and J dropped 4; count of bases not matched to a gene: 3. Germline V gene data show CDR1 as SNHLY and CDR2 as FYNNEI. The chain's CDR3 is CASRNSGGETQYF. The CDR3 nucleotides read TGTGCCAGCAGGAATAGCGGGGGAGAGACCCAGTACTTC.

The CDR3 bases are TGTGCCAGCAGCCAAAGACAGGCGTATCGGGGCGAAGACTTCTACGAGCAGTACTTC. Translation: CASSQRQAYRGEDFYEQYF. The chain joins TRBV4-2 to TRBJ2-7, with D possibly being TRBD1 (6 bases). This CDR3 is built from 19 residues. The germline V gene has CDR1 LGHNA and CDR2 YNFKEQ. V was pared by 2 bases and J by 3 bases, with 26 bases between.

This chain uses TRBV19 with TRBJ2-7; 11 nucleotides align to TRBD2. V shed 5 bases and J 6 bases; nucleotides not matched to a gene: 3. The length of the CDR3 is 13 residues. CDR1 and CDR2 from the germline V gene are LNHDA and SQIVND (reference sequence). The CDR3 spells CASSLAGGGEQYF. The CDR3 nucleotides read TGTGCCAGTAGTCTAGCGGGAGGCGGCGAGCAGTACTTC. Based on the CDR3 plus reference TRBV19 and TRBJ2-7, the full variable domain is DGGITQSPKYLFRKEGQNVTLSCEQNLNHDAMYWYRQDPGQGLRLIYYSQIVNDFQKGDIAEGYSVSREKKESFPLTVTSAQKNPTAFYLCASSLAGGGEQYFGPGTRLTVT.

Here the CDR3 DNA reads TGTGCCAGCTCACCTAACGCGCAGACTGCAACTAATGAAAAACTGTTTTTT. This gives the protein CASSPNAQTATNEKLFF. The chain couples TRBV18 to TRBJ1-4; no clear D. This CDR3 is built from 17 residues. Between the trimmed V and J ends, which lost 3 bases and 0 bases, there was a span of 14 bases. From germline, CDR1 is KGHSH and CDR2 LQKENI.

This chain uses TRBV10-1 with TRBJ2-3; the match to TRBD2 covers 7 bases. The CDR3 runs to 16 residues. Losses at the gene ends were 3 bases for V and 4 bases for J; bases not matched to a gene: 10. CDR1 WNHNN and CDR2 SYGVQD come from the germline V gene (reference sequence). The CDR3 nucleotides are TGCGCCAGCAGTGATAGGGCGGGAGCTACCCCAGATACGCAGTATTTT. Protein product: CASSDRAGATPDTQYF.

In its sample, this clone was seen once. The chain has TRBV2 and TRBJ2-7, with 14 bases fitting TRBD2. Germline CDR1 is SNHLY and CDR2 is FYNNEI. This CDR3 comprises 14 residues. The V and J ends lost 6 bases and 5 bases, in that order; junction bases with no gene match: 3. CDR3 sequence: CASRATSGGDEQYF. The CDR3 nucleotides read TGTGCCAGCAGAGCGACTAGCGGGGGGGACGAGCAGTACTTC.

This chain's CDR3 is CASSSGTGARQYF. CDR3 bases: TGTGCCAGCAGCTCGGGGACAGGGGCGAGGCAGTACTTC. The chain employs TRBV11-2 and TRBJ2-7, with 10 positions matching TRBD1. Germline V CDR1 and CDR2: SGHAT, FQNNGV. This CDR3 has 13 amino acids. J lost 9 bases, V lost 4 bases, and 6 bases had no gene match.

The J gene is TRBJ1-2, the V gene TRBV5-4; 10 bases match TRBD1. The CDR3 sequence is 15 residues long. J gave up 3 bases and V 3 bases, and 5 bases lay outside the gene matches. Germline V gives CDR1 SGHNT, CDR2 YYREEE (reference sequence). As DNA, the CDR3 is TGTGCCAGCAGCTGGGGAGACAGGGGGCACTATGGCTACACCTTC. The encoded protein is CASSWGDRGHYGYTF.

The J gene is TRBJ2-1, the V gene TRBV30; 12 bases agree with TRBD2. V trimming: 0 bases; J trimming: 9 bases; junction bases outside the gene matches: 3. This CDR3 contains 14 residues. Germline assignment: CDR1 GTSNPN and CDR2 SVGIG (reference sequence). The DNA for the CDR3 is TGTGCCTGGAGTGTGACTAGCGGGAGAGGTGAGCAGTTCTTC. Translating it yields CAWSVTSGRGEQFF.

The DNA for the CDR3 is TGTGCCAGCAGTGTCGACAGAAATCAGCCCCAGCATTTT. As protein: CASSVDRNQPQHF. This chain uses TRBV2 with TRBJ1-5; TRBD1 is a possible D gene (5 bases). The CDR3 is 13 amino acids. CDR1 is SNHLY, CDR2 FYNNEI, per germline. Trimming pared 4 bases from V and 4 bases from J, leaving 8 bases between.

V is TRBV28 and J is TRBJ2-2; D uncertain. This CDR3 is 15 amino acids long. Per germline, CDR1 MDHEN and CDR2 SYDVKM. V was cut by 3 bases and J by 7 bases, with 15 bases left in between. The CDR3 is CASSLISDNDGELFF. DNA for the CDR3: TGTGCCAGCAGTTTGATTTCCGACAATGACGGGGAGCTGTTTTTT.

This chain connects TRBV27 to TRBJ2-1; possible D gene TRBD1, 5 bases. CDR1 MNHEY and CDR2 SMNVEV come from the germline V gene (reference sequence). CDR3 length: 14 amino acids. The ends were cut back, 3 bases at V and 2 bases at J, with 8 bases in the middle. CDR3 in amino acids: CASSFATAYNEQFF. The CDR3 DNA follows: TGTGCCAGCAGTTTCGCGACAGCCTACAATGAGCAGTTCTTC.

This CDR3 is CASSHGQGLAGGTDTQYF. For the CDR3, the DNA is TGCGCCAGCAGCCATGGACAGGGACTAGCGGGGGGTACAGATACGCAGTATTTT. This rearrangement joins TRBV4-1 to TRBJ2-3, with 15 bases fitting TRBD2. V shed 3 bases, J shed 3 bases, and the junction held 7 bases outside the gene matches. The length of the CDR3 is 18 residues. CDR1 is MGHRA, CDR2 YSYEKL, per germline.

This sequence joins TRBV19 and TRBJ1-3, with D perhaps TRBD1 (5 bases). Germline V gene data show CDR1 as LNHDA and CDR2 as SQIVND (reference sequence). The germline V and J ends were trimmed by 5 bases and 0 bases, with 8 bases remaining between them. The CDR3 is 14 residues long. This chain's CDR3 is CASSADSSGNTIYF. The CDR3 coding sequence is TGTGCCAGTAGTGCCGACAGCTCTGGAAACACCATATATTTT.